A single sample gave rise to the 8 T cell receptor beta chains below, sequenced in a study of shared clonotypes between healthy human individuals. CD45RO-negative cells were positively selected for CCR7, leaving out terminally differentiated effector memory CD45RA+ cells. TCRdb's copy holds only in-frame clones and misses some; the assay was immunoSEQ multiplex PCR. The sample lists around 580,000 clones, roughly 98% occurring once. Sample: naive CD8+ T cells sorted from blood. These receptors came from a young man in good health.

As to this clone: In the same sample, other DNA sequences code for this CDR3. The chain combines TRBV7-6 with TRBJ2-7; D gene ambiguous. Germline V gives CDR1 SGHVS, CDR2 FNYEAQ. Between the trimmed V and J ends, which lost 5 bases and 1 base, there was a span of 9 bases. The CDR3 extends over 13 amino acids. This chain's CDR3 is CASSPGLSYEQYF. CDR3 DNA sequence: TGTGCCAGCAGCCCGGGCCTATCCTACGAGCAGTACTTC.

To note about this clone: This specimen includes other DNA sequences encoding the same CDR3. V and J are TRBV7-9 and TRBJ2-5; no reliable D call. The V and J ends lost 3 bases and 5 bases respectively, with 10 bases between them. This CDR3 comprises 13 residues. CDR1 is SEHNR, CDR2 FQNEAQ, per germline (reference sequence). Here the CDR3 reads CASSFSPGETQYF. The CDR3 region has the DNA TGTGCCAGCAGCTTTTCCCCCGGGGAGACCCAGTACTTC.

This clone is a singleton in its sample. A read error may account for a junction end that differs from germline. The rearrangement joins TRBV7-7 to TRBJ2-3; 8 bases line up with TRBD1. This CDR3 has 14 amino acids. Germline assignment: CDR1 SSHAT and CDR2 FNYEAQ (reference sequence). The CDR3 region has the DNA TGTGCTAGCAGCTTTGGACAGGGAATAGATACGCAGTATTTT. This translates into CASSFGQGIDTQYF. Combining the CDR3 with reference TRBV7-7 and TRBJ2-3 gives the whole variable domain GAGVSQSPRYKVTKRGQDVTLRCDPISSHATLYWYQQALGQGPEFLTYFNYEAQPDKSGLPSDRFSAERPEGSISTLTIQRTEQRDSAMYRCASSFGQGIDTQYFGPGTRLTVL.

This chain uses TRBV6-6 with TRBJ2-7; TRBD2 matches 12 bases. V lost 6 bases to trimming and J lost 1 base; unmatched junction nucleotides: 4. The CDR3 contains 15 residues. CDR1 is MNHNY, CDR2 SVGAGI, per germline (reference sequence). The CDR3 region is CASRAGTSGSYEQYF. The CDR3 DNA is TGTGCCAGCAGGGCAGGGACTAGCGGGTCCTACGAGCAGTACTTC.

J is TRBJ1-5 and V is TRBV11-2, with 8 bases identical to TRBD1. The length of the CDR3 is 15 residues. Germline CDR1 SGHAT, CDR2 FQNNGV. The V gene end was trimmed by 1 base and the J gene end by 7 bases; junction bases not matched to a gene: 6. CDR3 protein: CASSLGLGDRQPQHF. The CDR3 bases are TGTGCCAGCAGCTTAGGACTGGGGGACAGGCAGCCCCAGCATTTT.

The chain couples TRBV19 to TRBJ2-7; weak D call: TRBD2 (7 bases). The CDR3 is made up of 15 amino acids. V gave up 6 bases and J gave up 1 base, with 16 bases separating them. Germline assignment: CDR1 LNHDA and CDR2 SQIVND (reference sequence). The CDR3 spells CASSWGASGSYEQYF. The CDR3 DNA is TGTGCCAGTAGCTGGGGGGCTAGCGGTTCCTACGAGCAGTACTTC.

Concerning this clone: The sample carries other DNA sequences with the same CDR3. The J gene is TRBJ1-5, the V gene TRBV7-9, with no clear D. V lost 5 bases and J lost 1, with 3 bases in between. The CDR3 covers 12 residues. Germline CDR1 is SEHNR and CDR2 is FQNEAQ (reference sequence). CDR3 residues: CASSPSNQPQHF. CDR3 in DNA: TGTGCCAGCAGCCCCAGCAATCAGCCCCAGCATTTT.

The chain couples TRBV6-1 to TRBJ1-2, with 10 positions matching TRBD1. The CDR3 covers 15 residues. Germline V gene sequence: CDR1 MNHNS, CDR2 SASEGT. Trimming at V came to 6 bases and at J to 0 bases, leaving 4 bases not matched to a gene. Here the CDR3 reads CASRGQGIANYGYTF. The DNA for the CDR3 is TGTGCCAGCAGGGGACAGGGGATTGCTAACTATGGCTACACCTTC.